These 29 T cell receptor beta chains share one sample of origin, sequenced in a study of blood T cells in healthy people across ages. A J-beta primer mix and a sample-barcoded 5' primer were used in a second PCR of about 7 to 12 cycles. TCRdb called the 5' RACE reads again in MiXCR, with one record for every CDR3 protein. This sample carries 650,000 to 1,000,000 distinct CDR3 sequences, less than 60% of them seen once, and the ten largest clones take around 18%. Sequenced input: blood. Receptors originate from a man older than 75 in good health.

This clonotype was detected a few times. V is TRBV20-1 and J is TRBJ2-3; the D gene could be TRBD1 or TRBD2 (5 bases each). The CDR3 runs 13 residues. Looked up from germline, CDR1 is DFQATT and CDR2 is SNEGSKA (reference sequence). V lost 6 bases and J 6 bases, leaving 16 bases between the germline ends. The CDR3 region is CSAPGPGSDTQYF. CDR3 bases: TGCAGTGCACCGGGACCCGGGTCTGATACGCAGTATTTT.

This clonotype was counted a few times. V is TRBV7-9 and J is TRBJ1-2, with 7 bases identical to TRBD1. V lost 5 bases, J lost 1 base, and 16 bases stayed unmatched. The CDR3 is made up of 18 amino acids. The germline V gene encodes CDR1 SEHNR and CDR2 FQNEAQ (reference sequence). The CDR3 spells CASSKNPGQYFYNYGYTF. CDR3 nucleotides: TGTGCCAGCAGCAAGAACCCGGGACAGTACTTTTATAACTATGGCTACACCTTC.

This clonotype was recorded at least ten times. The rearrangement uses TRBV12-3 or TRBV12-4 and TRBJ2-1; a weak D match, TRBD2 (5 bases). With 1 base removed from V and 1 base from J, the gap between germline ends came to 8 bases. CDR3 length: 15 amino acids. CDR3 coding DNA: TGTGCCAGCAGTTTAGGCTCGGGGTCCTACAATGAGCAGTTCTTC. Its translation is CASSLGSGSYNEQFF.

The CDR3 here is CASSDSVTSGRNTQYF. The CDR3 region has the DNA TGTGCCAGCAGTGATTCGGTGACTAGCGGGAGGAATACGCAGTATTTT. The J gene is TRBJ2-3, the V gene TRBV2; 13 nucleotides agree with TRBD2. Germline V gene sequence: CDR1 SNHLY, CDR2 FYNNEI. The CDR3 runs to 16 residues. The V segment lost 3 bases and the J segment 7 bases; nucleotides outside the gene matches: 7.

The genes are TRBV18 and TRBJ2-1, with D possibly TRBD2 on 6 matching bases. The CDR3 is 15 amino acids. The germline V gene encodes CDR1 KGHSH and CDR2 LQKENI. Trimming took 4 bases from V and 4 from J, leaving 14 bases between them. The CDR3 coding sequence is TGTGCCAGCTCACTGTCCCACGGGGGATACAATGAGCAGTTCTTC. Its translation: CASSLSHGGYNEQFF.

The V and J genes are TRBV6-6 and TRBJ2-7, with 7 bases that match TRBD2. Unmatched junction bases numbered 7, after V lost 2 bases and J lost 3 bases. Germline CDR1 is MNHNY and CDR2 is SVGAGI (reference sequence). This CDR3 has 15 amino acids. CDR3 bases: TGTGCCAGCAGTTACGGCTGGGGAGGGAACTACGAGCAGTACTTC. Its protein is CASSYGWGGNYEQYF.

The chain is built from TRBV20-1 and TRBJ2-3; D is uncertain. Germline V gives CDR1 DFQATT, CDR2 SNEGSKA (reference sequence). The V gene lost 5 bases and the J gene lost 0 bases, with 15 bases spanning the gap. This CDR3 contains 15 residues. The CDR3 protein is CSAPTDSTSTDTQYF. The CDR3 coding sequence is TGCAGTGCTCCCACGGATTCGACGAGCACAGATACGCAGTATTTT.

This chain links TRBV10-3 with TRBJ2-3; D remains unclear. Germline CDR1 is ENHRY and CDR2 is SYGVKD. The CDR3 consists of 15 residues. Deletions cut 1 base from V and 2 bases from J, with 10 bases between. The CDR3: CAISELGMTTDTQYF. Written as DNA, the CDR3 is TGTGCCATCAGTGAGTTAGGGATGACCACAGATACGCAGTATTTT.

V is TRBV20-1 and J is TRBJ2-1; 7 bases fit TRBD2. The junction had 12 bases not matched to a gene; V was cut back by 6 bases and J by 7 bases. The CDR3 has 14 amino acids. Germline CDR1 reads DFQATT; CDR2 reads SNEGSKA (reference sequence). CDR3 residues: CSAPSRGSRNEQFF. The CDR3 DNA follows: TGCAGTGCACCCTCCCGCGGGAGTAGGAATGAGCAGTTCTTC.

The chain's CDR3 is CASSIEIHNEQFF. In nucleotides, the CDR3 is TGTGCCAGCTCGATTGAAATCCACAATGAGCAGTTCTTC. The chain carries TRBV18 and TRBJ2-1; D remains ambiguous. The V end was cut by 6 bases, the J end by 5 bases, with 11 bases between. The CDR3 is made up of 13 amino acids. CDR1 and CDR2 from the germline V gene are KGHSH and LQKENI.

As concerns this clonotype: Compared with germline, one end of the junction differs, possibly owing to a read error. The chain joins TRBV4-3 to TRBJ2-1; 10 positions match TRBD2. This CDR3 has 17 residues. Germline loops: CDR1 LGHNA, CDR2 YSLEER. CDR3 region: CTSSQDEGASGSNEQFF. The CDR3 coding sequence is TGCACCAGCAGCCAAGATGAGGGGGCTAGCGGGAGCAATGAGCAGTTCTTC.

The gene calls are TRBV30 and TRBJ2-1; perhaps D is TRBD1 or TRBD2 (5 bases each). The V gene's germline CDR1 is GTSNPN and CDR2 SVGIG (reference sequence). The V and J ends lost 7 bases and 13 bases respectively, with 14 bases between them. The CDR3 covers 10 residues. Here the CDR3 reads CAFGAASQFF. CDR3 nucleotides: TGTGCCTTCGGGGCGGCCTCCCAGTTCTTC.

CDR3 residues: CASRLQGIQETQYF. CDR3 in DNA: TGTGCCAGCCGACTACAGGGAATCCAAGAGACCCAGTACTTC. The chain has TRBV6-2 or TRBV6-3 and TRBJ2-5; maybe TRBD1 (6 bases). Germline V gene lookup returns CDR1 MNHEY and CDR2 SVGEGT. Trimming cost V 8 bases and J 1 base, with 14 bases left between them. The CDR3 spans 14 residues.

This clonotype was found a few times. The chain links TRBV28 to TRBJ2-3, with TRBD2 identical over 14 bases. Germline trimming cut 5 bases from V and 4 bases from J; bases unmatched to any gene: 5. The CDR3 has 16 residues. CDR1 and CDR2 (germline): MDHEN, SYDVKM. CDR3 loop: CASSPTSGRASDTQYF. In nucleotides, the CDR3 is TGTGCCAGCAGTCCGACTAGCGGGAGGGCGTCAGATACGCAGTATTTT.

CDR3 in amino acids: CASSFSSSETQYF. CDR3 bases: TGTGCCAGCAGTTTTTCTTCCTCAGAGACCCAGTACTTC. V usage is TRBV6-2 or TRBV6-3 and J usage is TRBJ2-7, with D unresolved. The end of the DNA aligns better with TRBJ2-5, so the J call may be wrong. Germline CDR1 and CDR2: MNHEY and SVGEGT. This CDR3 is 13 amino acids long.

This clonotype was observed a handful of times. The V call is TRBV20-1, the J call TRBJ2-5, with D perhaps assigned TRBD1 or TRBD2 (5 bases each). Trimming took off 0 bases at V and 4 bases at J, with 12 bases between the two ends. The CDR3 is made up of 14 amino acids. The germline CDR1 and CDR2 sequences are DFQATT and SNEGSKA (reference sequence). CDR3 DNA: TGCAGTGCTAGAGATCAATGGGGACGAGAGACCCAGTACTTC. Its translation is CSARDQWGRETQYF.

The chain couples TRBV27 to TRBJ2-7, with TRBD2 identical over 8 bases. The CDR3 runs to 17 residues. The J segment lost 2 bases and the V segment lost 1 base, leaving 10 bases of the junction unmatched. The germline gives CDR1 MNHEY, CDR2 SMNVEV (reference sequence). The CDR3 sequence is CASSLYPHSGKPYEQYF. In DNA form, the CDR3 reads TGTGCCAGCAGTTTATACCCCCATAGCGGGAAACCCTACGAGCAGTACTTC.

The chain links TRBV5-1 to TRBJ2-5, with a tentative D call TRBD2 (6 bases). The CDR3 extends over 13 amino acids. Germline V gene data show CDR1 as SGHRS and CDR2 as YFSETQ. Trimming removed 2 bases from V and 5 bases from J, with 10 bases in between. The CDR3 bases are TGCGCCAGCAGCTTCGGGAGTGAGGAGACCCAGTACTTC. This encodes CASSFGSEETQYF.

J is TRBJ2-4 and V is TRBV20-1; TRBD2 aligns across 7 bases. J lost 7 bases, V lost 5 bases, and 11 bases had no gene match. The CDR3 spans 14 residues. The germline CDR1 and CDR2 sequences are DFQATT and SNEGSKA (reference sequence). This chain's CDR3 is CSAAPRRGRNIQYF. The CDR3 coding sequence is TGCAGTGCTGCCCCTAGGCGGGGGAGGAACATTCAGTACTTC.

The rearrangement joins TRBV6-1 to TRBJ2-3; D is ambiguous. This CDR3 is built from 13 residues. V gave up 8 bases and J gave up 4 bases, with 13 bases separating them. CDR1 and CDR2 from the germline V gene are MNHNS and SASEGT. CDR3 sequence: CASGLDRADTQYF. Written as DNA, the CDR3 is TGTGCCAGCGGTCTGGATCGTGCAGATACGCAGTATTTT.

The chain links TRBV20-1 to TRBJ1-2; TRBD1 is a possible D gene (5 bases). Germline values: CDR1 DFQATT, CDR2 SNEGSKA (reference sequence). V lost 6 bases, J lost 0 bases, and 17 bases lay in between. The CDR3 consists of 15 residues. CDR3 protein: CSATRGVQTNYGYTF. The CDR3 DNA reads TGCAGTGCCACCCGGGGGGTCCAAACTAACTATGGCTACACCTTC.

For this clonotype: At one end, the junction sequence differs from germline, possibly due to a read error. The chain uses TRBV5-1 and TRBJ2-7; D not resolved. In germline, CDR1 is SGHRS, CDR2 YFSETQ. The CDR3 sequence is 14 residues long. CDR3 DNA: TGCGCCAGCAACTTGGACCTGAACTCCTACGAGCAGTACTTC. Its translation: CASNLDLNSYEQYF.

The V and J genes are TRBV12-3 or TRBV12-4 and TRBJ2-1; D is undetermined. With 3 bases removed from V and 9 bases from J, the gap between germline ends came to 9 bases. The CDR3 is 12 residues long. For the CDR3, the DNA is TGTGCCAGCAGTTTCGTACTTCGTGAGCAGTTCTTC. Translated, it gives CASSFVLREQFF.

This clonotype was counted between two and nine times. The J gene is TRBJ1-2, the V gene TRBV4-3; D might be TRBD1 (5 bases). This CDR3 is built from 16 residues. Per germline, CDR1 LGHNA and CDR2 YSLEER. Trimming shortened V by 2 bases and J by 4 bases, and 17 bases separated the two germline ends. DNA of the CDR3: TGCGCCAGCAGCCAATCTTGGGTCAGTCAGGGCTATGGCTACACCTTC. Translating gives CASSQSWVSQGYGYTF.

This CDR3 is CASSDEGGYTF. In nucleotides, the CDR3 is TGTGCCAGCAGTGATGAGGGGGGCTACACCTTC. V and J are TRBV2 and TRBJ1-2; D may be TRBD1 (5 bases). V lost 3 bases and J 8 bases, leaving 7 bases between the germline ends. Germline-derived CDR1 and CDR2 are SNHLY and FYNNEI. The CDR3 is 11 residues long.

Remarks on this clonotype: A much larger clonotype is one base distant, so this may be a read error. This chain connects TRBV20-1 to TRBJ2-7; D may match TRBD1 or TRBD2 (5 bases each). CDR1 is DFQATT and CDR2 is SNEGSKA in the germline V gene (reference sequence). The CDR3 has 15 amino acids. Trimming removed 5 bases at V and 2 bases at J, with 19 bases between. CDR3 bases: TGCAGTGCTCCTCGGGACGGAAGCTTCCCCTACGAGCAGTACTTC. This gives the protein CSAPRDGSFPYEQYF.

This clonotype has more than one count but fewer than ten. The V gene is TRBV7-2, the J gene TRBJ2-3; D might be TRBD2 (7 bases). CDR3 length equals 15 residues. The V and J ends lost 6 bases and 4 bases respectively, with 17 bases between them. CDR1 is SGHTA and CDR2 is FQGNSA in the germline V gene. The DNA of the CDR3 is TGTGCCAGCAGGCCAGGGGCGGGAGTTTCAGATACGCAGTATTTT. Translated, it gives CASRPGAGVSDTQYF.

In this sample, this clonotype turned up many times. This chain links TRBV14 with TRBJ2-7; no firm D call. The length of the CDR3 is 17 residues. With 1 base removed from V and 5 bases from J, the gap between germline ends came to 21 bases. Per the germline V gene, CDR1 is SGHDN and CDR2 is FVKESK. The CDR3 region has the DNA TGTGCCAGCAGCCAAGCAAGGGTTGGGGTCAGTTTCCACGAGCAGTACTTC. This codes for CASSQARVGVSFHEQYF.

The chain recombines TRBV7-9 with TRBJ2-5; 10 positions agree with TRBD1. CDR3 length equals 15 residues. Germline loops: CDR1 SEHNR, CDR2 FQNEAQ (reference sequence). V gave up 1 base and J gave up 5 bases; unmatched junction bases: 4. The CDR3 DNA follows: TGTGCCAGCAGCTTAGGGGACAGGGGTGAGGAGACCCAGTACTTC. It is translated as CASSLGDRGEETQYF.